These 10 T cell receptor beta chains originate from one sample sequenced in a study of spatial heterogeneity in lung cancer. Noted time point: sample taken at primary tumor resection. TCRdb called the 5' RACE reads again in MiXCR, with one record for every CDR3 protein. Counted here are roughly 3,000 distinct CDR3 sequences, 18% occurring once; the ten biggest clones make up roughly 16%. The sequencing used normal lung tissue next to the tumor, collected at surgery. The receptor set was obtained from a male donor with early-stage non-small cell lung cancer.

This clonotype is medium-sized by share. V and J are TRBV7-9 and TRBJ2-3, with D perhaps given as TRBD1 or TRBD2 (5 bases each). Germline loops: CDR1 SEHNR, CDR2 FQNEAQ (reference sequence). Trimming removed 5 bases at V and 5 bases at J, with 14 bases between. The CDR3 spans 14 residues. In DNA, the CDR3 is TGTGCCAGCAGCCCGTCCGGGACCAGAGATACGCAGTATTTT. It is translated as CASSPSGTRDTQYF. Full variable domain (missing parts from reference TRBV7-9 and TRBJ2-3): DTGVSQNPRHKITKRGQNVTFRCDPISEHNRLYWYRQTLGQGPEFLTYFQNEAQLEKSRLLSDRFSAERPKGSFSTLEIQRTEQGDSAMYLCASSPSGTRDTQYFGPGTRLTVL.

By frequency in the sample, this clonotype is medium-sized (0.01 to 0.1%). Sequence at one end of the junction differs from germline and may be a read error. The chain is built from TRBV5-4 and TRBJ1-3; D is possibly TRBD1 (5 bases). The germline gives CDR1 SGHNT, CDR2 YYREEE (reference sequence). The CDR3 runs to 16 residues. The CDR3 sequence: CASSPSRQGSENTIYF. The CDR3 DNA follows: TGTGCCAGCAGCCCGTCTAGGCAGGGCTCTGAAAACACCATATATTTT.

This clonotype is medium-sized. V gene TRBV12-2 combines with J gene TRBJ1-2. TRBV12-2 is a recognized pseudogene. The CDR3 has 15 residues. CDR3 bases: TGTGCAAGTCGCCTTGCACCGGCTTTTTTCTATGGCTACACCTTC. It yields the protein CASRLAPAFFYGYTF.

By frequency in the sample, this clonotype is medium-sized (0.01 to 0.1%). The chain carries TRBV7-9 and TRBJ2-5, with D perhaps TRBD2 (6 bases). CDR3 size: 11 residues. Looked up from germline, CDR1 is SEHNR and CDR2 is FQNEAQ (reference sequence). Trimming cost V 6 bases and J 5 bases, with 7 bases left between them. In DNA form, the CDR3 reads TGTGCCAGCAGGGGAGGTGAGACCCAGTACTTC. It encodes CASRGGETQYF.

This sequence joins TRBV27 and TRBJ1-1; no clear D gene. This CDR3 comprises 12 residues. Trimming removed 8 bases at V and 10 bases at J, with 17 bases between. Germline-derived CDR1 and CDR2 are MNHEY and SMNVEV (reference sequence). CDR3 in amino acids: CASGPRLARAFF. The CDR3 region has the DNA TGTGCCAGCGGACCTAGGCTAGCCAGAGCTTTCTTT.

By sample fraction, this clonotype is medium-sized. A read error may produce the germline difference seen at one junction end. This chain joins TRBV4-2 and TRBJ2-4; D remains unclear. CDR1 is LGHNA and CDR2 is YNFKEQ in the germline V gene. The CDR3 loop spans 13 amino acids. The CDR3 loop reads CASSQTQGSIRNF. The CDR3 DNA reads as TGTGCCAGCAGCCAGACCCAAGGTAGTATACGGAACTTC.

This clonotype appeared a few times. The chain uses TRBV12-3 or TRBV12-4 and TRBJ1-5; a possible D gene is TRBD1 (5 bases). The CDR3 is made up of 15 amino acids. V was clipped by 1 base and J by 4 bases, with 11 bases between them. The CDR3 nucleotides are TGTGCCAGCAGTTTAGGGGGGAAGGGTAATCAGCCCCAGCATTTT. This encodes CASSLGGKGNQPQHF.

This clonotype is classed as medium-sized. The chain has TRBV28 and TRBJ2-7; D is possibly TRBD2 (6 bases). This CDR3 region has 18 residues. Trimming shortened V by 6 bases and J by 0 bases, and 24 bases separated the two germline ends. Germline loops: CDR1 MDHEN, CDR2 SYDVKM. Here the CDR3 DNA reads TGTGCCAGCAGCCCTATGGCGGGAAAGGGCTCGAGCTCCTACGAGCAGTACTTC. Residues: CASSPMAGKGSSSYEQYF.

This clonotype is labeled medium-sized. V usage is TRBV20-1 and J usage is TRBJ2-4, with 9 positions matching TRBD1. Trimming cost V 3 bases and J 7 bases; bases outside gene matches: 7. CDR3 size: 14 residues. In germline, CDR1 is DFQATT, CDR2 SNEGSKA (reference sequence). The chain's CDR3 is CSASLQGAANIQYF. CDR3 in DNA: TGCAGTGCTAGCCTACAGGGGGCTGCGAACATTCAGTACTTC.

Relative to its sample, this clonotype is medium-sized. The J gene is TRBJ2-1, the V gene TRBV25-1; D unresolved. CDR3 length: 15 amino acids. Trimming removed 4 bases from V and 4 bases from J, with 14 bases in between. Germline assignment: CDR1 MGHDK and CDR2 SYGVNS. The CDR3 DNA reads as TGTGCCAGCAGTGTGTCTAGTCTCCAGTACAATGAGCAGTTCTTC. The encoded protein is CASSVSSLQYNEQFF.